This T cell receptor beta chain was recorded in a study of blood T cell repertoires in COVID-19. The overall study: In each case, the material was cDNA or gDNA derived from T cells, B-cell-depleted T cells, or PBMCs.

Trimming cost V 4 bases and J 7 bases; bases outside gene matches: 6. Germline V CDR1 and CDR2: SGHDT, YYEEEE. This CDR3 comprises 14 residues. Repertoires were generated with immunoSEQ multiplex PCR, while TCRdb's copy carries only in-frame clones and drops some. This table holds about 250,000 clones, roughly 88% found once. The clonotype comes from an elderly woman with COVID-19, enrolled during active disease. The chain links TRBV5-6 to TRBJ1-2, with 11 bases aligning to TRBD1. Material: peripheral blood. The CDR3 loop reads CASSPDRGRGGYTF. In nucleotides, the CDR3 is TGTGCCAGCAGCCCGGACAGGGGGCGAGGTGGCTACACCTTC.